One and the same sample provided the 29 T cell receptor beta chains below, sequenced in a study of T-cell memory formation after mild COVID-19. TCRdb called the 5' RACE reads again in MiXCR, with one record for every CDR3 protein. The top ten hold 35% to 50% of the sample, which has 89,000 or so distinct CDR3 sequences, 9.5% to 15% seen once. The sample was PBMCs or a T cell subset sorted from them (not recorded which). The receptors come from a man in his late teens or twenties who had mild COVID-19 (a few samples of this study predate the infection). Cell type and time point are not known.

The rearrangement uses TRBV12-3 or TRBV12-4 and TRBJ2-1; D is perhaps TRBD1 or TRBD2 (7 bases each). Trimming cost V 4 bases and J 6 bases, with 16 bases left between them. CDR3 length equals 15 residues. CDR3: CASSSGGGHFNEQFF. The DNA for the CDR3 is TGTGCCAGCAGTTCAGGGGGGGGACACTTCAATGAGCAGTTCTTC.

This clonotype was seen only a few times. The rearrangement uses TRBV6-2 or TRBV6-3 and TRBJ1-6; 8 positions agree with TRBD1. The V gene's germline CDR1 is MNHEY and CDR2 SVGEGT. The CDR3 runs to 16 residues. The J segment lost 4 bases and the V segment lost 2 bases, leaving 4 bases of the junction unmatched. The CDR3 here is CASSYVGQGYNSPLHF. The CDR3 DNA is TGTGCCAGCAGTTACGTCGGACAGGGATATAATTCACCCCTCCACTTT.

This chain's CDR3 is CATGDRAEDTQYF. DNA of the CDR3: TGTGCCACGGGGGACAGGGCTGAAGATACGCAGTATTTT. This chain links TRBV10-3 with TRBJ2-3; the match to TRBD1 covers 9 bases. Germline CDR1 ENHRY, CDR2 SYGVKD. With 10 bases clipped from V and 5 bases from J, the junction kept 7 bases outside the gene matches. This CDR3 has 13 amino acids.

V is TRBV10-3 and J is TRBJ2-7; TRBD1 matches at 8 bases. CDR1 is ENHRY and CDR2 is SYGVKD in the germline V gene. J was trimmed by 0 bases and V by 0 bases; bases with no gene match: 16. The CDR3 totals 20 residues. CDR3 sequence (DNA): TGTGCCATCAGTGAGTCGGCTAAGGACAGGGAATTTATCTCCTCCTACGAGCAGTACTTC. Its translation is CAISESAKDREFISSYEQYF.

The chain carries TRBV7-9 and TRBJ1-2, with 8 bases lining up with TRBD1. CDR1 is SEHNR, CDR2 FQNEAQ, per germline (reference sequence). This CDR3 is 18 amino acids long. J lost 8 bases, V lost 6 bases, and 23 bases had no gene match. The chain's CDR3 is CASSPIPGGQGARRGYTF. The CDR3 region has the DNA TGTGCCAGCAGTCCTATTCCAGGTGGCCAGGGGGCGCGGAGAGGCTACACCTTC.

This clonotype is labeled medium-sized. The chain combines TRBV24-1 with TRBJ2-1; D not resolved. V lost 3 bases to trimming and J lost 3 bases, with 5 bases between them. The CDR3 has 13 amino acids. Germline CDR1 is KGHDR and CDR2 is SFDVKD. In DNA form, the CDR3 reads TGTGCCACCAGTGATCGTCTCTACAATGAGCAGTTCTTC. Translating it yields CATSDRLYNEQFF.

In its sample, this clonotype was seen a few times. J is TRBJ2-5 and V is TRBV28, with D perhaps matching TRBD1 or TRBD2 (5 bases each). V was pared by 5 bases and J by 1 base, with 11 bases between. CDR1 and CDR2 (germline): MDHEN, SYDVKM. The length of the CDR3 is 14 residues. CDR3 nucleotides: TGTGCCAGCAGTGGGACCTCGATCCAAGAGACCCAGTACTTC. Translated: CASSGTSIQETQYF. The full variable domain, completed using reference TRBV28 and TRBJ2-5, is DVKVTQSSRYLVKRTGEKVFLECVQDMDHENMFWYRQDPGLGLRLIYFSYDVKMKEKGDIPEGYSVSREKKERFSLILESASTNQTSMYLCASSGTSIQETQYFGPGTRLLVL.

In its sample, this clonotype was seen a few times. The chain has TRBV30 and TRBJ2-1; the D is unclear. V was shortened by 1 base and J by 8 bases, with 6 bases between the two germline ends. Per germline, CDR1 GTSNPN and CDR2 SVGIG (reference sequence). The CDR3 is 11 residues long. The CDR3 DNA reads TGTGCCTGGAGTGAAATCGATGAGCAGTTCTTC. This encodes CAWSEIDEQFF. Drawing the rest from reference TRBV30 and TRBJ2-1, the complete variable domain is SQTIHQWPATLVQPVGSPLSLECTVEGTSNPNLYWYRQAAGRGLQLLFYSVGIGQISSEVPQNLSASRPQDRQFILSSKKLLLSDSGFYLCAWSEIDEQFFGPGTRLTVL.

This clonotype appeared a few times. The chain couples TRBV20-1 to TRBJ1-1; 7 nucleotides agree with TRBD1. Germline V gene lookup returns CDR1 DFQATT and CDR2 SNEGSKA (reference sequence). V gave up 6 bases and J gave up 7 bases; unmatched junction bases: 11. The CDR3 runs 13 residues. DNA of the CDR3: TGCAGTGCCGAAGACAGGGCTAGGAATGAAGCTTTCTTT. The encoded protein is CSAEDRARNEAFF.

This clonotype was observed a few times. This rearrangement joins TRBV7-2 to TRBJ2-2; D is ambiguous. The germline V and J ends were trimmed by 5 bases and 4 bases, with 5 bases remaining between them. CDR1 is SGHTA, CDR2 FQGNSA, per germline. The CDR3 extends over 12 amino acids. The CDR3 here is CASSEFTGELFF. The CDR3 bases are TGTGCCAGCAGCGAATTCACCGGGGAGCTGTTTTTT.

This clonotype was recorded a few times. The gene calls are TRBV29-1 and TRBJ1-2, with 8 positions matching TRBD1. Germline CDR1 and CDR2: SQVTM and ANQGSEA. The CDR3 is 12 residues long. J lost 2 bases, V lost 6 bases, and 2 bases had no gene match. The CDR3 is CSVNRGNYGYTF. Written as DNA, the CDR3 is TGCAGCGTAAACAGGGGGAACTATGGCTACACCTTC.

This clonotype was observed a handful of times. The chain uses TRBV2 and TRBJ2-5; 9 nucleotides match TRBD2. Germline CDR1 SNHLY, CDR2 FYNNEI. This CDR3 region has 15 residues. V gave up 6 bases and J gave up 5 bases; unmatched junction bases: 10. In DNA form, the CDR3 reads TGTGCCAGCAGCTCGGGACTAGCCTCGGGGGAGACCCAGTACTTC. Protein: CASSSGLASGETQYF.

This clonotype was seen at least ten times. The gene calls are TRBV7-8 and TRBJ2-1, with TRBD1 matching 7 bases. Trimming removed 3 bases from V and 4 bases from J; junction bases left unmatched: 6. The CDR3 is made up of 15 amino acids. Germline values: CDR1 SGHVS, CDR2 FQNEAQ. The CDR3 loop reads CASSLERTGYNEQFF. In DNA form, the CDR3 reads TGTGCCAGCAGCTTGGAAAGGACAGGTTACAATGAGCAGTTCTTC.

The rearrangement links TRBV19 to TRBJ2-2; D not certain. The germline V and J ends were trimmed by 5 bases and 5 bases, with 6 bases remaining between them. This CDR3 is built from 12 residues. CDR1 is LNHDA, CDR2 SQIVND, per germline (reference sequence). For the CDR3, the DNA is TGTGCCAGTAGTCCACATACCGGGGAGCTGTTTTTT. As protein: CASSPHTGELFF.

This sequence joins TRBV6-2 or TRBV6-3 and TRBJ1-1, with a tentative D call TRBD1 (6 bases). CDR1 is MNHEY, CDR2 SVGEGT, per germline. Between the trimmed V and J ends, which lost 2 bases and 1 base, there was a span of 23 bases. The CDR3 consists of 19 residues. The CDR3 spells CASSYPIIQTTGPNTEAFF. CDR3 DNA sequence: TGTGCCAGCAGTTACCCTATAATTCAAACGACAGGACCGAACACTGAAGCTTTCTTT.

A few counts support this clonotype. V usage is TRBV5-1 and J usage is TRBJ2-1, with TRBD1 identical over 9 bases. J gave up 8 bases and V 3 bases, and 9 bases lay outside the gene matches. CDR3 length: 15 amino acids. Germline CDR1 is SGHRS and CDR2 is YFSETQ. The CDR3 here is CASSSGTGSLDEQFF. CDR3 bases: TGCGCCAGCAGCTCCGGGACAGGGTCATTGGATGAGCAGTTCTTC.

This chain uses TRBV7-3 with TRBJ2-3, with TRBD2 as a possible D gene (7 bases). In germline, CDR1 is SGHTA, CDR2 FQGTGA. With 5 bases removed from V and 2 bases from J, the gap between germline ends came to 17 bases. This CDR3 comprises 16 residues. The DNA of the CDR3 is TGTGCCAGCAGCCCTACTGGGGGGGGGCTCACAGATACGCAGTATTTT. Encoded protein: CASSPTGGGLTDTQYF.

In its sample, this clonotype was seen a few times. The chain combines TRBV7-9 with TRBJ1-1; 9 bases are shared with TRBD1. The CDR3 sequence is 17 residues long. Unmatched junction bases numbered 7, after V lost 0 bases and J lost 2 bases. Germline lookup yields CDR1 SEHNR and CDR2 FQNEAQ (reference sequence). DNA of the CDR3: TGTGCCAGCAGCTTAGCGCTTTCGGGACAGGGAAACACTGAAGCTTTCTTT. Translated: CASSLALSGQGNTEAFF.

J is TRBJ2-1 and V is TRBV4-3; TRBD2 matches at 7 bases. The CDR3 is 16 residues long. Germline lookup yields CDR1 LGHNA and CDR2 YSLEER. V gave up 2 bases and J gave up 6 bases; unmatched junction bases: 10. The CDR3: CASSQWGGFEANEQFF. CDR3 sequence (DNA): TGCGCCAGCAGCCAATGGGGAGGGTTTGAGGCCAATGAGCAGTTCTTC.

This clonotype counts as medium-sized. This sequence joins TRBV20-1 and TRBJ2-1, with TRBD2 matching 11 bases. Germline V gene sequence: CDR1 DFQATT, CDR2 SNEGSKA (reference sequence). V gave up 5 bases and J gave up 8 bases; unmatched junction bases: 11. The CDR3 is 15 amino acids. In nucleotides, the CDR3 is TGCAGTGCTCTCCTAGCGGGGGGACTAAGTCATGAGCAGTTCTTC. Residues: CSALLAGGLSHEQFF.

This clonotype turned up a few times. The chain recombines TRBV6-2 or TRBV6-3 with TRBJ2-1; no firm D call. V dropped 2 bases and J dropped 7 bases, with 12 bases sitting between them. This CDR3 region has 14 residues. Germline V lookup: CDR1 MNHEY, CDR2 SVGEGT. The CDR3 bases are TGTGCCAGCAGTTACCAGGAACTCGGTAATGAGCAGTTCTTC. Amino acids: CASSYQELGNEQFF.

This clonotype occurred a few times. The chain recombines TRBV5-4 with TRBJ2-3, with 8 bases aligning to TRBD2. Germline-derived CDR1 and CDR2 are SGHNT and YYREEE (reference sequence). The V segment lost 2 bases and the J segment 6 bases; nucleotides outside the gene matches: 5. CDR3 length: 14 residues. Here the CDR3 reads CASSFLGGEDTQYF. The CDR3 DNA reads TGTGCCAGCAGCTTCCTCGGGGGGGAGGATACGCAGTATTTT. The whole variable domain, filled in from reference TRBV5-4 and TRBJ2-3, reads ETGVTQSPTHLIKTRGQQVTLRCSSQSGHNTVSWYQQALGQGPQFIFQYYREEENGRGNFPPRFSGLQFPNYSSELNVNALELDDSALYLCASSFLGGEDTQYFGPGTRLTVL.

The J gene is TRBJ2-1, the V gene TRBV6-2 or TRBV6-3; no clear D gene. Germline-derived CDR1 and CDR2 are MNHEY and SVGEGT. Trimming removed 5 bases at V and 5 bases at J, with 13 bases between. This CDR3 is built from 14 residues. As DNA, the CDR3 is TGTGCCAGCAGTCACACGCGCTTGGACAATGAGCAGTTCTTC. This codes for CASSHTRLDNEQFF.

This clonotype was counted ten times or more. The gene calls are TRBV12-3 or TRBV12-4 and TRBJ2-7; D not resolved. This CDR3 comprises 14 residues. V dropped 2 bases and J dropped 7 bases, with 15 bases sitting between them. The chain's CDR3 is CASSLLVGTWEQYF. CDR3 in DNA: TGTGCCAGCAGTTTACTAGTGGGTACGTGGGAGCAGTACTTC.

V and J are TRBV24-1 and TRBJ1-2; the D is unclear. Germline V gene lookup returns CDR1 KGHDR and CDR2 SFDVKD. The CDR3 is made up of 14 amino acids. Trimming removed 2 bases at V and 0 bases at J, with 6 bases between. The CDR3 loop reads CATSDWETNYGYTF. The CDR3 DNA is TGTGCCACCAGTGATTGGGAGACTAACTATGGCTACACCTTC.

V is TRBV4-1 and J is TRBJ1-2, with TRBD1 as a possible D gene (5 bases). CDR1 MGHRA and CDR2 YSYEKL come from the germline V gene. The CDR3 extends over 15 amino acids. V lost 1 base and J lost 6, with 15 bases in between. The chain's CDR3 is CASSQAVLRVDGYTF. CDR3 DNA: TGCGCCAGCAGCCAAGCGGTACTCAGGGTGGATGGCTACACCTTC.

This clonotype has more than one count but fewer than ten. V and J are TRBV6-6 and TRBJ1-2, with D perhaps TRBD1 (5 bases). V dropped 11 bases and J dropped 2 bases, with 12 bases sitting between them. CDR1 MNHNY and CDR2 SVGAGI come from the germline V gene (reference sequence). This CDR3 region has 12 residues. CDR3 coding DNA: TGTGCCGGCGAGGGGCCCAACTATGGCTACACCTTC. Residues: CAGEGPNYGYTF.

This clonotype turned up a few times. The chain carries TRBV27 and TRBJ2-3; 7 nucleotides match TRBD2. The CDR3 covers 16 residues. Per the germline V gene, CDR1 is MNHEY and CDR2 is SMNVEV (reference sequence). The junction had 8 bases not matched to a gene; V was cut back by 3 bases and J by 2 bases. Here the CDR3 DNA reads TGTGCCAGCAGTTTTCTCGCGGGGGTGTTCACAGATACGCAGTATTTT. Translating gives CASSFLAGVFTDTQYF.

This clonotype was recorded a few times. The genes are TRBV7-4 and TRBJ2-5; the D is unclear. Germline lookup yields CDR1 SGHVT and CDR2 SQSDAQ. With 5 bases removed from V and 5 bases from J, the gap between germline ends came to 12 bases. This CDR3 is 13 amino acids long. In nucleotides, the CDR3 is TGTGCCAGCAGCCCCGTCGGTAGGGAGACCCAGTACTTC. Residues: CASSPVGRETQYF.